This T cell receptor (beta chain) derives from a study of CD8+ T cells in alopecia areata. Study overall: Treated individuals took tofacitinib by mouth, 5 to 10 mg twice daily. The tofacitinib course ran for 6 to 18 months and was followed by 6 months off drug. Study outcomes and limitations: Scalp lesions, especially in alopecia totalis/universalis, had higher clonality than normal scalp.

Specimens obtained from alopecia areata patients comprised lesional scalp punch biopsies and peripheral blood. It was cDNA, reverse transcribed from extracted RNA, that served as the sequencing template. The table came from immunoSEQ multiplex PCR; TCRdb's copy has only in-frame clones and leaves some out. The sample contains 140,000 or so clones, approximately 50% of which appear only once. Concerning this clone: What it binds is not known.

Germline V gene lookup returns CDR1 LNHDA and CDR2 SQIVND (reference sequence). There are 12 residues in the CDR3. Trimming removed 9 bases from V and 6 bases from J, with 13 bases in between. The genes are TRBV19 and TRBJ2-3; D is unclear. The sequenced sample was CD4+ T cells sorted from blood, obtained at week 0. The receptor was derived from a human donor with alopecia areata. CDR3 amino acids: CASSLQRDTQYF. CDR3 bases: TGTGCCAGCAGCCTCCAGAGGGATACGCAGTATTTT.